These 16 T cell receptor beta chains originate from one sample sequenced in a study of blood T cell repertoires in COVID-19. Clones were sequenced by immunoSEQ multiplex PCR, and TCRdb holds only the in-frame ones, with some missing. The sample includes about 130,000 clones, less than 90% of them seen just once. The sample comprised peripheral blood. All receptors come from a man between 65 and 79 years old with acute or convalescent COVID-19.

The rearrangement links TRBV4-1 to TRBJ1-5; 7 bases align to TRBD1. CDR3 size: 18 residues. Trimming took 5 bases from V and 0 from J; bases not matched to a gene: 13. The germline V gene has CDR1 MGHRA and CDR2 YSYEKL. Written as DNA, the CDR3 is TGCGCCAGCAGCGCGCGAACCGGGACAGTATATAGCAATCAGCCCCAGCATTTT. Translated: CASSARTGTVYSNQPQHF.

The rearrangement uses TRBV5-1 and TRBJ2-7; D is possibly TRBD2 (5 bases). Germline CDR1 SGHRS, CDR2 YFSETQ. This CDR3 has 16 residues. V was pared by 0 bases and J by 0 bases, with 13 bases between. The CDR3 sequence is CASSLGVQGSSYEQYF. The CDR3, as DNA: TGCGCCAGCAGCTTGGGAGTCCAAGGGAGCTCCTACGAGCAGTACTTC.

The chain joins TRBV30 to TRBJ2-5; 9 nucleotides line up with TRBD1. The V and J ends lost 5 bases and 5 bases, in that order; junction bases with no gene match: 12. Per germline, CDR1 GTSNPN and CDR2 SVGIG (reference sequence). This CDR3 is built from 15 residues. CDR3 coding DNA: TGTGCCTGGGACCGCGGGACAGGGTCACGGGAGACCCAGTACTTC. Translated, it gives CAWDRGTGSRETQYF.

This chain joins TRBV19 and TRBJ2-1; 10 nucleotides line up with TRBD2. The CDR3 has 15 amino acids. In germline, CDR1 is LNHDA, CDR2 SQIVND (reference sequence). The J segment lost 7 bases and the V segment lost 5 bases, leaving 8 bases of the junction unmatched. The CDR3, as DNA: TGTGCCAGTAGTTTGGTTTGGGGACTAGCGAATGAGCAGTTCTTC. Residues: CASSLVWGLANEQFF. Full variable domain (outside the CDR3, taken from reference TRBV19 and TRBJ2-1): DGGITQSPKYLFRKEGQNVTLSCEQNLNHDAMYWYRQDPGQGLRLIYYSQIVNDFQKGDIAEGYSVSREKKESFPLTVTSAQKNPTAFYLCASSLVWGLANEQFFGPGTRLTVL.

V and J are TRBV7-9 and TRBJ1-2, with a possible D match to TRBD1 (6 bases). Germline-derived CDR1 and CDR2 are SEHNR and FQNEAQ (reference sequence). V dropped 1 base and J dropped 6 bases, with 9 bases sitting between them. CDR3 length equals 13 residues. The CDR3 reads CASSLDGGHGYTF. CDR3 sequence (DNA): TGTGCCAGCAGCTTAGATGGGGGCCATGGCTACACCTTC.

This clone was detected only a few times. The chain couples TRBV9 to TRBJ2-3, with TRBD2 identical over 10 bases. There are 17 residues in the CDR3. Germline V gene data show CDR1 as SGDLS and CDR2 as YYNGEE. The V segment lost 0 bases and the J segment 1 base; nucleotides outside the gene matches: 5. The CDR3 DNA follows: TGTGCCAGCAGCGTAGGTCTCGGACTAGCGGGCACAGATACGCAGTATTTT. Translating it yields CASSVGLGLAGTDTQYF.

The chain links TRBV5-1 to TRBJ2-2, with D perhaps TRBD2 (6 bases). CDR1 is SGHRS and CDR2 is YFSETQ in the germline V gene. Trimming left V 4 bases short and J 2 bases short, with 18 bases between. The CDR3 length is 17 residues. CDR3 region: CASSGGALGTNTGELFF. CDR3 sequence (DNA): TGCGCCAGCAGCGGTGGGGCGCTGGGGACTAACACCGGGGAGCTGTTTTTT.

This rearrangement joins TRBV18 to TRBJ2-5; 8 bases fit TRBD1. The CDR3 extends over 15 amino acids. V dropped 3 bases and J dropped 0; count of bases not matched to a gene: 3. CDR1 KGHSH and CDR2 LQKENI come from the germline V gene. The CDR3 here is CASSPGQGHQETQYF. In DNA, the CDR3 is TGTGCCAGCTCACCCGGACAGGGCCACCAAGAGACCCAGTACTTC.

This clone was detected a few times. This sequence joins TRBV18 and TRBJ1-1; D remains unclear. Germline V lookup: CDR1 KGHSH, CDR2 LQKENI. CDR3 length: 13 amino acids. Trimming left V 4 bases short and J 5 bases short, with 11 bases between. The CDR3 DNA reads TGTGCCAGCTCACTTACCCGGGAGACTGAAGCTTTCTTT. This sequence encodes CASSLTRETEAFF.

The chain recombines TRBV11-2 with TRBJ1-2; D is possibly TRBD1 (6 bases). The CDR3 consists of 15 residues. Trimming removed 4 bases at V and 8 bases at J, with 20 bases between. The germline V gene has CDR1 SGHAT and CDR2 FQNNGV. Written as DNA, the CDR3 is TGTGCCAGCAGCTCACGATCAGGGGTTAAAAGCGGCTACACCTTC. The encoded protein is CASSSRSGVKSGYTF.

The rearrangement links TRBV7-9 to TRBJ2-5; TRBD2 might be the D (6 bases). V dropped 5 bases and J dropped 0 bases, with 13 bases sitting between them. The V gene's germline CDR1 is SEHNR and CDR2 FQNEAQ (reference sequence). The CDR3 contains 15 residues. The CDR3 region is CASSPGGAYQETQYF. CDR3 in DNA: TGTGCCAGCAGCCCCGGAGGGGCCTACCAAGAGACCCAGTACTTC.

The chain has TRBV15 and TRBJ1-6; no reliable D call. Germline V gives CDR1 LNHNV, CDR2 YYDKDF (reference sequence). CDR3 length equals 15 residues. With 8 bases removed from V and 0 bases from J, the gap between germline ends came to 11 bases. The CDR3 region is CATYIVISYNSPLHF. The CDR3 nucleotides are TGTGCCACCTACATTGTGATCTCCTATAATTCACCCCTCCACTTT.

This sequence joins TRBV5-1 and TRBJ1-3, with 7 bases matching TRBD1. V was clipped by 1 base and J by 0 bases; unmatched bases: 7. The germline V gene has CDR1 SGHRS and CDR2 YFSETQ. CDR3 length equals 17 residues. The CDR3 coding sequence is TGCGCCAGCAGCTTGACCCCAGGGGGAAGCTCTGGAAACACCATATATTTT. Translating gives CASSLTPGGSSGNTIYF.

This clone was found a few times. The V gene is TRBV7-2, the J gene TRBJ2-3; 8 nucleotides line up with TRBD2. CDR3 length: 14 amino acids. The V segment lost 5 bases and the J segment 2 bases; nucleotides outside the gene matches: 3. Germline V CDR1 and CDR2: SGHTA, FQGNSA. CDR3 region: CASSPGLDTDTQYF. For the CDR3, the DNA is TGTGCCAGCAGCCCGGGACTAGACACAGATACGCAGTATTTT.

CDR3 loop: CASTHGSNQPQHF. DNA for the CDR3: TGTGCCAGTACCCACGGTAGCAATCAGCCCCAGCATTTT. This chain uses TRBV19 with TRBJ1-5; D call uncertain. Germline lookup yields CDR1 LNHDA and CDR2 SQIVND (reference sequence). The V end was cut by 7 bases, the J end by 0 bases, with 7 bases between. The CDR3 spans 13 residues.

This rearrangement joins TRBV19 to TRBJ2-2; 14 positions agree with TRBD2. The CDR3 sequence is 18 residues long. Germline assignment: CDR1 LNHDA and CDR2 SQIVND (reference sequence). The trim removed 6 bases at V and 0 bases at J, leaving 6 bases unmatched. In nucleotides, the CDR3 is TGTGCCAGTAGGCGGACTAGCGGGGGGCTCGCGAACACCGGGGAGCTGTTTTTT. It translates to CASRRTSGGLANTGELFF.